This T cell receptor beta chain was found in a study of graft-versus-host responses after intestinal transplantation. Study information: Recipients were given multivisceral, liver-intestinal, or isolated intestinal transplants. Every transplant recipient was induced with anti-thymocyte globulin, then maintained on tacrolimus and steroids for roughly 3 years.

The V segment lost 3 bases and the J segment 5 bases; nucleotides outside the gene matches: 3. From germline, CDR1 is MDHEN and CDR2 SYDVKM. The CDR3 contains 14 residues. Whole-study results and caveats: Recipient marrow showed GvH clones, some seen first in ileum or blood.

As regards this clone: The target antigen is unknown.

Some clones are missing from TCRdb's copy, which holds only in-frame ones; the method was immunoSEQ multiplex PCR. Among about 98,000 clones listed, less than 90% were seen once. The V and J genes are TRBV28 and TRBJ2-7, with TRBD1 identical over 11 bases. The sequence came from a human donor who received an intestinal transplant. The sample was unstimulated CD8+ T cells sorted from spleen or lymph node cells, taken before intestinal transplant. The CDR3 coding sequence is TGTGCCAGCAGTTTTGGGACAGGGGGAAACGAGCAGTACTTC. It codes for CASSFGTGGNEQYF.